This TCR beta chain appears in the sequencing data of a study of blood T cells in healthy people across ages. This clonotype came up a few times. Germline values: CDR1 DFQATT, CDR2 SNEGSKA (reference sequence). The CDR3 has 14 residues. J lost 1 base, V lost 5 bases, and 3 bases had no gene match. Samples each yielded at least 6 micrograms of total RNA. It was with a sample-barcoded 5' primer and a J-beta primer mix that a second PCR of roughly 7 to 12 cycles was run. TCRdb re-derived calls from the 5' RACE reads in MiXCR, one entry per CDR3 protein. The sample holds about 620,000 distinct CDR3 sequences, around 21% seen once.

The chain uses TRBV20-1 and TRBJ2-3; TRBD2 matches at 10 bases. The sample consisted of blood. This clonotype originated in a man aged 70 or older in good health. The CDR3 DNA follows: TGCAGTGCTTATGGACTAGCGGGCACAGATACGCAGTATTTT. It specifies CSAYGLAGTDTQYF.